The 5 T cell receptor beta chains given below trace back to one sample, sequenced in a study of OX40 agonist ivuxolimab in advanced cancers. Sequencing was performed with immunoSEQ multiplex PCR; in TCRdb, only in-frame clones are kept and a portion is missing. The table shows about 100,000 clones, with 84% occurring only once. The source was CD4+ or CD8+ T cells sorted from blood, collected in a trial of the OX40 agonist ivuxolimab. The receptor set was obtained from an adult with an advanced solid tumor such as melanoma, head and neck, liver or kidney cancer.

The chain uses TRBV11-2 and TRBJ1-2; D call uncertain. CDR1 is SGHAT, CDR2 FQNNGV, per germline. The CDR3 spans 14 residues. V was pared by 5 bases and J by 8 bases, with 18 bases between. The CDR3 spells CASSGTGSPLGYTF. CDR3 sequence (DNA): TGTGCCAGCAGCGGCACGGGATCCCCTCTGGGCTACACCTTC.

The chain links TRBV18 to TRBJ2-5; D could derive from TRBD1 or TRBD2 (5 bases each). The V gene's germline CDR1 is KGHSH and CDR2 LQKENI. V gave up 6 bases and J gave up 5 bases, with 19 bases separating them. The CDR3 covers 15 residues. The DNA for the CDR3 is TGTGCCAGCTCCCCTTACAGAGGGGAACACGAGACCCAGTACTTC. Its translation: CASSPYRGEHETQYF.

The J gene is TRBJ2-2, the V gene TRBV5-6; TRBD1 matches at 9 bases. Germline trimming cut 2 bases from V and 6 bases from J; bases unmatched to any gene: 8. This CDR3 contains 16 residues. Germline assignment: CDR1 SGHDT and CDR2 YYEEEE. Written as DNA, the CDR3 is TGTGCCAGCAGCTTAGCCGGGACAGGGTACTCCGGGGAGCTGTTTTTT. Protein: CASSLAGTGYSGELFF.

The chain is built from TRBV5-6 and TRBJ2-3, with D unresolved. The CDR3 runs to 13 residues. Germline lookup yields CDR1 SGHDT and CDR2 YYEEEE. Trimming took 3 bases from V and 2 from J, leaving 7 bases between them. CDR3 nucleotides: TGTGCCAGCAGCTACCCGAACACAGATACGCAGTATTTT. As protein: CASSYPNTDTQYF.

The V gene is TRBV7-8, the J gene TRBJ1-1; TRBD1 matches at 8 bases. Trimming cost V 4 bases and J 11 bases; bases outside gene matches: 12. The CDR3 has 14 residues. Germline V lookup: CDR1 SGHVS, CDR2 FQNEAQ. The chain's CDR3 is CASSYSQDRARAFF. The CDR3 DNA sequence: TGTGCCAGCAGCTATAGTCAGGACAGGGCGCGGGCTTTCTTT. The entire variable domain, with the rest obtained from reference TRBV7-8 and TRBJ1-1, is as follows: GAGVSQSPRYKVAKRGQDVALRCDPISGHVSLFWYQQALGQGPEFLTYFQNEAQLDKSGLPSDRFFAERPEGSVSTLKIQRTQQEDSAVYLCASSYSQDRARAFFGQGTRLTVV.